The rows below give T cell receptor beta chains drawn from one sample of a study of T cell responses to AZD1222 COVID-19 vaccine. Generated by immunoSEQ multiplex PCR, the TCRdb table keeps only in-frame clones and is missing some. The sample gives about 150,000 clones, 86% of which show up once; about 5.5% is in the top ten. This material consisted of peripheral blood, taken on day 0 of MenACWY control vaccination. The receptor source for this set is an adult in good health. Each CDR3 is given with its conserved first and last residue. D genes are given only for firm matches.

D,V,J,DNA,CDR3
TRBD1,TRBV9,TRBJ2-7,TGTGCCAGCAGCGTAGCGGGACAGTGGCAGTCCGAGCAGTACTTC,CASSVAGQWQSEQYF
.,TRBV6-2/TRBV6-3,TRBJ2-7,TGTGCCAGCAGTTACCAGGACAGATACGAGCAGTACTTC,CASSYQDRYEQYF
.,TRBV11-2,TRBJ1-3,TGTGCCAGCAGCTCAACCCGGTCCGGAAACACCATATATTTT,CASSSTRSGNTIYF
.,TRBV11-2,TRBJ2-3,TGTGCCAGCAGCTTAGGTTCTAGCCGCACAGATACGCAGTATTTT,CASSLGSSRTDTQYF
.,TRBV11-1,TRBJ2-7,TGTGCCAGCAGCCTCTTCGGGCAGGGTAGCGAGCAGTACTTC,CASSLFGQGSEQYF
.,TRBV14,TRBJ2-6,TGTGCCAGCAGCCAAGTGTTGCCTCCGGGCTCTGGGGCCAACGTCCTGACTTTC,CASSQVLPPGSGANVLTF
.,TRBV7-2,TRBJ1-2,TGTGCCAGCAGCTATAGGGTGACAGGTTTAGCCAACTATGGCTACACCTTC,CASSYRVTGLANYGYTF
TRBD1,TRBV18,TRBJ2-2,TGTGCCAGCTCACCACCAGGGACAGGGAGGCGAAACACCGGGGAGCTGTTTTTT,CASSPPGTGRRNTGELFF
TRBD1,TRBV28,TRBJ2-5,TGTGCCAGCAGTTTCGGGACAGGGGTAAGAGAGACCCAGTACTTC,CASSFGTGVRETQYF
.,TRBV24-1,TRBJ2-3,TGTGCCGAAAGCCCGGACCAACAACTTACCAGAGATACGCAGTATTTT,CAESPDQQLTRDTQYF
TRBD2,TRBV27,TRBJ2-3,TGTGCCAGCAGTTTACTCGGGGGGAGAGATACGCAGTATTTT,CASSLLGGRDTQYF
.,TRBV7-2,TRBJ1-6,TGTGCCAGCAGCCCACAGGGACGGTATAATTCACCCCTCCACTTT,CASSPQGRYNSPLHF